This is a list of T cell receptor beta chains from one sample in a study of cytomegalovirus exposure and HLA in healthy donors. The protocol was immunoSEQ multiplex PCR, while the TCRdb copy is restricted to in-frame clones and leaves out a portion. This sample's table has fewer than 150,000 clones. Sample: PBMCs. All receptors derive from a woman aged 55-75 years in good health and CMV-seronegative. The CDR3 runs from the conserved cysteine through the conserved F or W. The order of the fields is J gene, D gene, V gene, CDR3 DNA, CDR3 protein. The D gene is left open where the match is weak.

TRBJ1-2 NA TRBV6-5 TGTGCCAGCAGATCCGGGGCGGGGAGCTACACCTTC CASRSGAGSYTF
TRBJ2-5 TRBD1 TRBV28 TGTGCCAGCAGCCCTGGGGACAGACAAGAGACCCAGTACTTC CASSPGDRQETQYF
TRBJ1-3 NA TRBV5-1 TGCGCCAGCAGCACAGACAGGCCCGGGGGGACCATATATTTT CASSTDRPGGTIYF
TRBJ1-2 NA TRBV6-1 TGTGCCAGCAGTGAAGTTATTGCCCGGGGGGGTTATGGCTACACCTTC CASSEVIARGGYGYTF
TRBJ1-2 TRBD1 TRBV10-3 TGTGCCATCAGTCAAGATCAACAGGGGAATGGCTACACCTTC CAISQDQQGNGYTF
TRBJ2-7 TRBD2 TRBV5-1 TGCGCCAGCAGCTTGACTAGCGGGGGGGCCTACGAGCAGTACTTC CASSLTSGGAYEQYF
TRBJ1-2 NA TRBV18 TGTGCCAGCTCACCACAGGGGAACTATGGCTACACCTTC CASSPQGNYGYTF
TRBJ1-1 NA TRBV28 TGTGCCAGCAGTTTAAGCTCTTTTCGGAAGGTGGCGCGGGGCACTGAAGCTTTCTTT CASSLSSFRKVARGTEAFF
TRBJ2-1 TRBD2 TRBV5-1 TGCGCCAGCAGCCCTAGGACTAGCGGGGGGGCCTCCCGTTTGGGTGAGCAGTTCTTC CASSPRTSGGASRLGEQFF
TRBJ2-7 NA TRBV6-1 TGTGCCAGCAGTGAAGTCCGGCTCCCCGGGGGCGAGCAGTACTTC CASSEVRLPGGEQYF
TRBJ1-1 NA TRBV7-3 TGTGCCAGCAGCTTAGTAGGGGGAGCAGGGTCATCCACTGAAGCTTTCTTT CASSLVGGAGSSTEAFF
TRBJ1-2 NA TRBV21-1 TGTGCCAGCAGCAAAGTAGTAGGACAGCCTAACTATGGCTACACCTTC CASSKVVGQPNYGYTF
TRBJ1-2 NA TRBV6-1 TGTGCCAGCAGACTCATGGGAGGTCATGGCTACACCTTC CASRLMGGHGYTF
TRBJ1-2 NA TRBV25-1 TGTGCCAGCAGTGAGGGCAGTCGATATGGCTACACCTTC CASSEGSRYGYTF
TRBJ2-7 TRBD2 TRBV6-5 TGTGCCAGCAGAGATTCTAGCGGGGGATACGAGCAGTACTTC CASRDSSGGYEQYF
TRBJ1-5 TRBD1 TRBV5-6 TGTGCCAGCAGCTTCTTCAGGGGGAGAGGCAATCAGCCCCAGCATTTT CASSFFRGRGNQPQHF
TRBJ1-1 TRBD1 TRBV5-1 TGCGCCAGCAGTAGGGACAGGGCGAACACTGAAGCTTTCTTT CASSRDRANTEAFF
TRBJ2-7 TRBD2 TRBV29-1 TGCAGCGTGCTTGGACTAGCGGGAGGGCCCGACGAGCAGTACTTC CSVLGLAGGPDEQYF
TRBJ2-3 NA TRBV1 TGCACCAGCAGCCAAGGGACTAGCGGGAGAATGGGGCCAGATACGCAGTATTTT CTSSQGTSGRMGPDTQYF
TRBJ2-5 TRBD1 TRBV5-1 TGCGCCAGCAGCTTGGGGGGGACAGGGGACGAGACCCAGTACTTC CASSLGGTGDETQYF
TRBJ2-2 NA TRBV28 TGTGCCAGCACCACGAGGTACGCCGGGGAGCTGTTTTTT CASTTRYAGELFF
TRBJ2-5 NA TRBV6-5 TGTGCCAGCAGTTACTCACCCCACCCTAGGTTGGAGACCCAGTACTTC CASSYSPHPRLETQYF
TRBJ1-2 NA TRBV7-9 TGTGCCAGCAGCCCCCCGGAAGGGGTGAACTATGGCTACACCTTC CASSPPEGVNYGYTF
TRBJ2-2 TRBD2 TRBV6-5 TGTGCCAGCAGTTCGGGACTAGCCCCCGGCACCGGGGAGCTGTTTTTT CASSSGLAPGTGELFF
TRBJ1-3 NA TRBV7-6 TGTGCCAGCAGCTTACCCTTCTCTGGAAACACCATATATTTT CASSLPFSGNTIYF
TRBJ1-5 NA TRBV2 TGTGCCAGCAGTGAAGAGGGAGGGAATCAGCCCCAGCATTTT CASSEEGGNQPQHF
TRBJ2-1 TRBD1 TRBV10-1 TGCGCCAGCAGTGAGGAAACAGGGGGCTACAATGAGCAGTTCTTC CASSEETGGYNEQFF
TRBJ1-2 NA TRBV5-1 TGCGCCAGCAAACGTCTACAGGCGACCATCTATGGCTACGCCTTC CASKRLQATIYGYAF
TRBJ1-1 TRBD1 TRBV10-3 TGTGCCATCAGGGACAGGGTGGAGAACACTGAAGCTTTCTTT CAIRDRVENTEAFF
TRBJ1-1 NA TRBV30 TGTGCCTTGTCTTCCGGGACATGGGCTGAAGCTTTCTTT CALSSGTWAEAFF
TRBJ2-6 TRBD1 TRBV9 TGTGCCAGCAGCGCGGGACAGGGAGACTCTGGGGCCAACGTCCTGACTTTC CASSAGQGDSGANVLTF
TRBJ1-1 NA TRBV11-3 TGTGCCAGCATCAACAGCCACACTGAAGCTTTCTTT CASINSHTEAFF
TRBJ2-5 NA TRBV5-8 TGTGCCAGCACGAGGGGACAACTAGAAGAGACCCAGTACTTC CASTRGQLEETQYF
TRBJ1-1 NA TRBV11-3 TGTGCCAGCAGCAGTAGACAGATGAACACTGAAGCTTTCTTT CASSSRQMNTEAFF
TRBJ2-3 TRBD1 TRBV7-2 TGTGCCAGCAGAAGACAGGGGACTAGCACAGATACGCAGTATTTT CASRRQGTSTDTQYF
TRBJ2-7 TRBD2 TRBV5-1 TGCGCCAGCAGCCGGACTAGCGGGGGTCTCTCCTACGAGCAGTACTTC CASSRTSGGLSYEQYF
TRBJ1-1 NA TRBV29-1 TGCAGCGTCTACCGGGCAGGGGCTTTCTTT CSVYRAGAFF
TRBJ2-7 TRBD2 TRBV7-3 TGTGCCAGCAGCCCATCCGGGACTAGCGGTACCTACGAGCAGTACTTC CASSPSGTSGTYEQYF
TRBJ1-2 TRBD1 TRBV2 TGTGCCAGCAGTATCACAGGGGGCATCGCCTATGGCTACACCTTC CASSITGGIAYGYTF
TRBJ1-2 TRBD1 TRBV7-9 TGTGCCAGCAGCTCGGACAGGACAGGGGAGGGCTACACCTTC CASSSDRTGEGYTF
TRBJ2-2 NA TRBV6-4 TGTGCCAGCAGTGAGGGGGCCACCGGGGAGCTGTTTTTT CASSEGATGELFF
TRBJ1-4 TRBD1 TRBV30 TGTGCCTGGAGTGTATGGGACAGTAATGAAAAACTGTTTTTT CAWSVWDSNEKLFF
TRBJ2-7 TRBD1 TRBV12-5 TGTGCTAGTGGTTTGGGCTTAGGGACAGGGCTAAGGGAGCAGTACTTC CASGLGLGTGLREQYF
TRBJ2-3 TRBD2 TRBV4-2 TGTGCCAGCAGCTCCCGGACTAGCGGGAGCGCAGATACGCAGTATTTT CASSSRTSGSADTQYF
TRBJ1-3 TRBD1 TRBV7-3 TGTGCCAGCAGCGGACAGGGTGGCACCATATATTTT CASSGQGGTIYF
TRBJ2-2 TRBD2 TRBV7-2 TGTGCCAGCAGCACCGGGGGGGCGGACACCGGGGAGCTGTTTTTT CASSTGGADTGELFF
TRBJ2-3 NA TRBV19 TGTGCCAGTAGTATCACAGGCACAGATACGCAGTATTTT CASSITGTDTQYF
TRBJ1-4 TRBD1 TRBV10-3 TGTGCCACCACACAGGGGGAAGGGGAAAAACTGTTTTTT CATTQGEGEKLFF
TRBJ2-1 NA TRBV5-1 TGCGCCAGCAGCCGGGGGAAGGGGCATGAGCAGTTCTTC CASSRGKGHEQFF
TRBJ2-2 NA TRBV2 TGTGCCAGCAGTCGACAGGACTACACCGGGGAGCTGTTTTTT CASSRQDYTGELFF
TRBJ1-1 TRBD1 TRBV6-6 TGTGCCAGCAGTTTCAAACCCGGGACAGGGAGTAGAGCTTTCTTT CASSFKPGTGSRAFF
TRBJ1-1 TRBD1 TRBV6-1 TGTGCCAGCAGTTCAGGGGGCCTAGCTTTCTTT CASSSGGLAFF
TRBJ1-4 NA TRBV11-2 TGTGCCAGCACCTCCCCCGGACAGATATTT CASTSPGQIF
TRBJ2-7 TRBD1 TRBV5-6 TGTGCCAGCAGCGGCCGGACAGGGGGATTCCTCTCCTACGAGCAGTACTTC CASSGRTGGFLSYEQYF